This T cell receptor (beta chain) was profiled in a study of CD8 T cells in ankylosing spondylitis. The V end was cut by 5 bases, the J end by 0 bases, with 23 bases between. CDR3 length: 19 amino acids. The germline V gene has CDR1 SGHVS and CDR2 FNYEAQ. This clonotype was observed at least ten times. TCRdb recomputed calls from the 5' RACE reads with MiXCR, one row per CDR3 protein. The table lists approximately 190,000 distinct CDR3 sequences, roughly 13% of them singletons. Sequenced input: blood, either unsorted or a sorted T cell fraction (not recorded which). The sequence was collected from a female donor with ankylosing spondylitis or in good health (not recorded which). This sequence joins TRBV7-6 and TRBJ2-1; D may be TRBD2 (5 bases). CDR3 DNA: TGTGCCAGCAGCCCCCCTCGATTAGCGAGTACCGGCTCCTACAATGAGCAGTTCTTC. This translates into CASSPPRLASTGSYNEQFF.